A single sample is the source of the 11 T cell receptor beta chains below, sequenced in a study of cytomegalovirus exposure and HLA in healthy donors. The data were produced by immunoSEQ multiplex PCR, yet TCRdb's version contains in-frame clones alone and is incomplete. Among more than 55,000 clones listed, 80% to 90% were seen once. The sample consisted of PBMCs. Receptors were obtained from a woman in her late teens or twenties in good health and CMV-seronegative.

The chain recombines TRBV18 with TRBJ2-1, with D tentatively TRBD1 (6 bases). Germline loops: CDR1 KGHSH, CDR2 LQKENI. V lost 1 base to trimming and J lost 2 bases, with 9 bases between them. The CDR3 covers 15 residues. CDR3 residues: CASSPRTGTYNEQFF. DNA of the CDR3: TGTGCCAGCTCACCACGAACAGGGACCTACAATGAGCAGTTCTTC.

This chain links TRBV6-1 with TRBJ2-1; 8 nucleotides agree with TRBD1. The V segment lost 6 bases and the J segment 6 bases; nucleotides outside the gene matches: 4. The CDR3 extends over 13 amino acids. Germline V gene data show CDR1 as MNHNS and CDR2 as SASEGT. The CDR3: CASRPGGSNEQFF. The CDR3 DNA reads TGTGCCAGCAGACCAGGGGGCAGCAATGAGCAGTTCTTC.

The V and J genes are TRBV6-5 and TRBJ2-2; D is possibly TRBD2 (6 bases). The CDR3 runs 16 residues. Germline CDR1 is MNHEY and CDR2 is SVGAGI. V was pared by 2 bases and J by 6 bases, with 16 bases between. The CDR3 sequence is CASSYKAGYGSGELFF. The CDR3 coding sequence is TGTGCCAGCAGTTACAAAGCGGGTTATGGTTCCGGGGAGCTGTTTTTT.

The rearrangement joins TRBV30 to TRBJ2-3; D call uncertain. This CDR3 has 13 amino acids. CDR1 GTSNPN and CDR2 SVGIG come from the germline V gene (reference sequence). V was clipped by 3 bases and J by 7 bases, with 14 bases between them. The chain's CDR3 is CAWSVRGSNTQYF. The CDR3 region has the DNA TGTGCCTGGAGCGTCCGAGGATCCAATACGCAGTATTTT. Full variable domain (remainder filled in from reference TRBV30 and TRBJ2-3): SQTIHQWPATLVQPVGSPLSLECTVEGTSNPNLYWYRQAAGRGLQLLFYSVGIGQISSEVPQNLSASRPQDRQFILSSKKLLLSDSGFYLCAWSVRGSNTQYFGPGTRLTVL.

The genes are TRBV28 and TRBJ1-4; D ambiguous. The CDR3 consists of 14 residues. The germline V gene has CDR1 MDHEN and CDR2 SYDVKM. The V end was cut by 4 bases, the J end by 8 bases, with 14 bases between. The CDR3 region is CASSSGGYGEKLFF. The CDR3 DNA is TGTGCCAGCAGTTCAGGTGGCTATGGAGAAAAACTGTTTTTT.

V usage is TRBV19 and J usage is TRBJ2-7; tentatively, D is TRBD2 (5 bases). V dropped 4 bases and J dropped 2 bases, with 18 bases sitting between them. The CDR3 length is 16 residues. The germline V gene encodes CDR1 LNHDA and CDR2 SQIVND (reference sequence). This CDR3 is CASSNPPARTPYEQYF. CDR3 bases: TGTGCCAGTAGTAACCCCCCCGCTCGGACTCCCTACGAGCAGTACTTC.

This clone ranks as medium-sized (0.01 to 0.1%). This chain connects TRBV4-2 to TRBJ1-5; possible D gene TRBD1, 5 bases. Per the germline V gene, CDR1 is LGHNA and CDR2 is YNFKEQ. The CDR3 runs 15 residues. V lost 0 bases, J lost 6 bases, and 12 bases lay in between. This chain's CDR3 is CASSQEVREGQPQHF. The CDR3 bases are TGTGCCAGCAGCCAAGAAGTCAGGGAGGGTCAGCCCCAGCATTTT.

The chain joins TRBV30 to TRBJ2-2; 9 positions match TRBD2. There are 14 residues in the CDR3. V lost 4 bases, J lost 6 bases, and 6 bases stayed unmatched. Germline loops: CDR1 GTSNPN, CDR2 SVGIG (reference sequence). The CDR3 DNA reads TGTGCCTGGACATGGACTAGCGCGTCCGGGGAGCTGTTTTTT. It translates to CAWTWTSASGELFF.

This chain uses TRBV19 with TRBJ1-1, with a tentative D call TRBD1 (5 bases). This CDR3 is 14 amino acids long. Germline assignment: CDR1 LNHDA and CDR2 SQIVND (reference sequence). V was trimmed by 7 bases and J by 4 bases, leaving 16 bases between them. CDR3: CASTFSRVSTEAFF. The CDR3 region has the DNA TGTGCCAGTACCTTTAGCAGGGTTAGCACTGAAGCTTTCTTT.

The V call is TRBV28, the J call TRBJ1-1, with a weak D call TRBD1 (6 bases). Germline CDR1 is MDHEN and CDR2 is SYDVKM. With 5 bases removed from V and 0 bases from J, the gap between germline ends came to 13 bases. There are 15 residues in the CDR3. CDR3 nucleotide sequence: TGTGCCAGCAGTCCACCCGACAGGTTGAACACTGAAGCTTTCTTT. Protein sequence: CASSPPDRLNTEAFF.

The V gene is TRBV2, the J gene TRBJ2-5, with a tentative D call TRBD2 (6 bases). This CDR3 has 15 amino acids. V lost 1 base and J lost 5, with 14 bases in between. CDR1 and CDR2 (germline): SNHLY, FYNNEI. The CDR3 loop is CASSEERRGDETQYF. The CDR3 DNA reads TGTGCCAGCAGTGAAGAAAGGCGGGGAGATGAGACCCAGTACTTC.